Following are 16 T cell receptor beta chains from one sample sequenced in a study of cytomegalovirus exposure and HLA in healthy donors. It was with 60 Vbeta and 13 Jbeta primers that the PCR ran. The data were produced by immunoSEQ multiplex PCR, yet TCRdb's version contains in-frame clones alone and is incomplete. Of 100,000 to 150,000 clones in the sample, over 70% were seen once. The sample consisted of PBMCs. All receptors come from a woman in her 50s in good health and CMV-seronegative.

V is TRBV15 and J is TRBJ2-5; tentatively, D is TRBD1 (5 bases). The CDR3 covers 20 residues. The germline CDR1 and CDR2 sequences are LNHNV and YYDKDF (reference sequence). V lost 0 bases and J lost 5, with 28 bases in between. DNA for the CDR3: TGTGCCACCAGCAGAGAAGGGTTCGTTACAGACAGAGCCTCGTCCGAGACCCAGTACTTC. Its translation: CATSREGFVTDRASSETQYF.

This chain connects TRBV2 to TRBJ2-3; TRBD1 agrees at 9 bases. V was clipped by 7 bases and J by 3 bases; unmatched bases: 5. Per germline, CDR1 SNHLY and CDR2 FYNNEI. The CDR3 is 14 residues long. The CDR3 sequence: CASISGQGTDTQYF. The DNA for the CDR3 is TGTGCCAGCATATCCGGACAGGGGACAGATACGCAGTATTTT.

This rearrangement joins TRBV5-1 to TRBJ2-6, with TRBD2 as a possible D gene (6 bases). Germline CDR1 reads SGHRS; CDR2 reads YFSETQ. Between the trimmed V and J ends, which lost 3 bases and 2 bases, there was a span of 15 bases. CDR3 size: 17 residues. The CDR3 DNA is TGCGCCAGCAGCTCGTTTGGAGGGTCGACTGGGGCCAACGTCCTGACTTTC. Translating gives CASSSFGGSTGANVLTF.

In its sample, this clone was seen a few times. The rearrangement joins TRBV15 to TRBJ2-1, with TRBD2 as a possible D gene (5 bases). V lost 0 bases, J lost 0 bases, and 6 bases lay in between. CDR1 LNHNV and CDR2 YYDKDF come from the germline V gene (reference sequence). The CDR3 is made up of 15 amino acids. The CDR3 DNA is TGTGCCACCAGCAGAGAGGGAGTCTCCTACAATGAGCAGTTCTTC. As protein: CATSREGVSYNEQFF.

The V and J genes are TRBV7-6 and TRBJ1-1, with a weak D call TRBD1 (5 bases). The V end lost 7 bases, the J end lost 0 bases, and 15 bases lay between the germline ends. The CDR3 has 15 residues. Germline CDR1 and CDR2: SGHVS and FNYEAQ. CDR3 region: CASKPAGHMNTEAFF. CDR3 nucleotides: TGTGCCAGCAAACCGGCAGGACACATGAACACTGAAGCTTTCTTT.

V and J are TRBV5-4 and TRBJ2-1; 7 positions agree with TRBD2. Germline V gene lookup returns CDR1 SGHNT and CDR2 YYREEE (reference sequence). The CDR3 runs 14 residues. J was trimmed by 5 bases and V by 2 bases; bases with no gene match: 4. The CDR3 protein is CASSFSLADNEQFF. The CDR3 bases are TGTGCCAGCAGCTTTAGCCTAGCGGACAATGAGCAGTTCTTC. The complete variable domain, with remaining parts taken from reference TRBV5-4 and TRBJ2-1, reads ETGVTQSPTHLIKTRGQQVTLRCSSQSGHNTVSWYQQALGQGPQFIFQYYREEENGRGNFPPRFSGLQFPNYSSELNVNALELDDSALYLCASSFSLADNEQFFGPGTRLTVL.

This clone turned up a few times. This sequence joins TRBV6-9 and TRBJ2-2, with D possibly matching TRBD1 (5 bases). Germline V gene sequence: CDR1 MNHGY, CDR2 SVAAGI. This CDR3 region has 13 residues. V lost 6 bases to trimming and J lost 3 bases, with 8 bases between them. The CDR3 is CASRTQDTGELFF. The CDR3 DNA sequence: TGTGCCAGCAGGACACAGGACACCGGGGAGCTGTTTTTT.

V gene TRBV7-3 combines with J gene TRBJ2-1; 8 nucleotides align to TRBD2. CDR3 size: 17 residues. Losses at the gene ends were 4 bases for V and 2 bases for J; bases not matched to a gene: 10. The germline V gene encodes CDR1 SGHTA and CDR2 FQGTGA. The CDR3 sequence: CASSSDRQRGTYNEQFF. CDR3 bases: TGTGCCAGCAGCTCCGACCGCCAGCGGGGGACCTACAATGAGCAGTTCTTC.

The rearrangement joins TRBV21-1 to TRBJ1-1. TRBV21-1 has pseudogene status. CDR3 size: 15 residues. The CDR3 protein is CASSGGGREDTEAFF. CDR3 nucleotides: TGTGCCAGCAGCGGGGGGGGCAGGGAAGACACTGAAGCTTTCTTT.

The genes are TRBV19 and TRBJ1-5; TRBD1 matches at 7 bases. The ends lost 10 bases at V and 2 bases at J; junction bases unmatched: 5. The CDR3 has 13 amino acids. Germline-derived CDR1 and CDR2 are LNHDA and SQIVND (reference sequence). CDR3 sequence reads: CATSTGGNQPQHF. In DNA form, the CDR3 reads TGTGCCACGTCCACAGGGGGCAATCAGCCCCAGCATTTT.

This chain uses TRBV14 with TRBJ2-7; tentatively, D is TRBD2 (5 bases). Looked up from germline, CDR1 is SGHDN and CDR2 is FVKESK. The CDR3 covers 15 residues. The V gene lost 0 bases and the J gene lost 3 bases, with 12 bases spanning the gap. CDR3: CASSQDPPADYEQYF. The CDR3 nucleotides read TGTGCCAGCAGCCAAGATCCGCCAGCGGACTACGAGCAGTACTTC.

This chain joins TRBV7-9 and TRBJ2-1; TRBD2 matches 15 bases. This CDR3 comprises 16 residues. Trimming at V came to 5 bases and at J to 9 bases, leaving 8 bases not matched to a gene. The germline V gene encodes CDR1 SEHNR and CDR2 FQNEAQ (reference sequence). CDR3 nucleotides: TGTGCCAGCAGCCCCTGGACTAGCGGGAGGGCCTCTGAGCAGTTCTTC. Translation: CASSPWTSGRASEQFF.

The J gene is TRBJ2-5, the V gene TRBV27; 7 nucleotides agree with TRBD1. The end of the DNA fits TRBJ2-7 better, so the J call may be wrong. The germline CDR1 and CDR2 sequences are MNHEY and SMNVEV (reference sequence). The CDR3 has 13 amino acids. CDR3 bases: TGTGCCAGCAGTGTCGGGACAGCCTACGAGCAGTACTTC. Translated, it gives CASSVGTAYEQYF.

The genes are TRBV4-3 and TRBJ2-7; no definite D call. V was cut by 1 base and J by 3 bases, with 13 bases left in between. This CDR3 has 15 residues. Germline values: CDR1 LGHNA, CDR2 YSLEER. Here the CDR3 DNA reads TGCGCCAGCAGCCAAGTTATTACAAATTACTACGAGCAGTACTTC. Its translation is CASSQVITNYYEQYF.

The chain employs TRBV10-3 and TRBJ2-3; 11 positions match TRBD2. Unmatched junction bases numbered 2, after V lost 4 bases and J lost 2 bases. Germline V CDR1 and CDR2: ENHRY, SYGVKD. The CDR3 sequence is 15 residues long. CDR3 protein: CAISGLAGHTDTQYF. The CDR3 nucleotides read TGTGCCATCAGTGGACTAGCGGGACACACAGATACGCAGTATTTT.

The gene calls are TRBV6-6 and TRBJ2-2; TRBD2 is a possible D gene (6 bases). The CDR3 has 14 residues. Germline values: CDR1 MNHNY, CDR2 SVGAGI (reference sequence). V was pared by 4 bases and J by 1 base, with 7 bases between. The CDR3 region is CASSFSGNTGELFF. In nucleotides, the CDR3 is TGTGCCAGCAGTTTTAGCGGGAACACCGGGGAGCTGTTTTTT.